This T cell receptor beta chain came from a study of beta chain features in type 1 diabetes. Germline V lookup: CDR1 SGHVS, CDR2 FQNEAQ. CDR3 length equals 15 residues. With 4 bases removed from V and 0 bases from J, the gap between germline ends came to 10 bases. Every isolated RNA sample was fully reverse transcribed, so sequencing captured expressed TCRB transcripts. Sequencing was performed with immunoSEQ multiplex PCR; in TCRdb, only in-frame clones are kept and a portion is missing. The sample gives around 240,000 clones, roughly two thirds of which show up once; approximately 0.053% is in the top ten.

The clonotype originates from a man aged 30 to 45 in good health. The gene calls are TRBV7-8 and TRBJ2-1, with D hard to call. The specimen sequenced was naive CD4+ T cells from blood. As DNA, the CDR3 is TGTGCCAGCAGCTACGTACAGAGCTCCTACAATGAGCAGTTCTTC. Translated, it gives CASSYVQSSYNEQFF.